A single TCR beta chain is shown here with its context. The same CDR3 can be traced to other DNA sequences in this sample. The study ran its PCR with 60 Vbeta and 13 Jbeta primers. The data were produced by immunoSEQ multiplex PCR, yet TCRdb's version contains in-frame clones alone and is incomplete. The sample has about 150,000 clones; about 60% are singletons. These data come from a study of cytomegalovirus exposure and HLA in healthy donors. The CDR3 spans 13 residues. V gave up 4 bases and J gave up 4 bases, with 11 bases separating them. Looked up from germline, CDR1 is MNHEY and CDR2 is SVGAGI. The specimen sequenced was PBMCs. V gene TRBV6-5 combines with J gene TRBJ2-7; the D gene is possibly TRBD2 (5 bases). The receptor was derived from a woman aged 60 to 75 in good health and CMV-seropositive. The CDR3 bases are TGTGCCAGCAGTTTATCCACTAGTTACGAGCAGTACTTC. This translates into CASSLSTSYEQYF.